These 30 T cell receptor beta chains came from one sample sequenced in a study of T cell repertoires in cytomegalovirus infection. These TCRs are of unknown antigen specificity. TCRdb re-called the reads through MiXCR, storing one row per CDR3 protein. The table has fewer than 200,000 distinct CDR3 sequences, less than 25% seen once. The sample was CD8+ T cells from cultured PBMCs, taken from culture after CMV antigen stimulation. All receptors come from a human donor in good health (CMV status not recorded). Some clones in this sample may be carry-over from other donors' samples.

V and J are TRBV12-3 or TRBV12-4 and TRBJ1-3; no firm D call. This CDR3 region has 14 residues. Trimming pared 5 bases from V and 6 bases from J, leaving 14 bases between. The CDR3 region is CASSISRSANTIYF. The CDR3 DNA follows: TGTGCCAGCAGTATAAGCCGATCGGCAAACACCATATATTTT.

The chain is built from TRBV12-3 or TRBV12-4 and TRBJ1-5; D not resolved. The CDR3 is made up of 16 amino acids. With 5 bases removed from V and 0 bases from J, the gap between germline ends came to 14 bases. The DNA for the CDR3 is TGTGCCAGCAGTGGGCGGCCTGAATATAGCAATCAGCCCCAGCATTTT. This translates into CASSGRPEYSNQPQHF.

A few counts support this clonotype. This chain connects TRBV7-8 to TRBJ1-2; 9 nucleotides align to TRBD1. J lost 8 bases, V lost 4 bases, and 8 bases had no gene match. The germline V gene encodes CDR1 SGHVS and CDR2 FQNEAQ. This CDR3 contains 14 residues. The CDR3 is CASSSQTTGGGYTF. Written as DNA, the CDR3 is TGTGCCAGCAGCTCTCAAACAACAGGGGGCGGCTACACCTTC.

This chain's CDR3 is CASSEGPAETQYF. The CDR3 DNA follows: TGTGCCAGCAGTGAGGGGCCGGCGGAGACCCAGTACTTC. The chain recombines TRBV6-6 with TRBJ2-5; D might be TRBD1 or TRBD2, each matching 5 bases. Germline V gene data show CDR1 as MNHNY and CDR2 as SVGAGI (reference sequence). V was shortened by 5 bases and J by 5 bases, with 12 bases between the two germline ends. The CDR3 has 13 residues.

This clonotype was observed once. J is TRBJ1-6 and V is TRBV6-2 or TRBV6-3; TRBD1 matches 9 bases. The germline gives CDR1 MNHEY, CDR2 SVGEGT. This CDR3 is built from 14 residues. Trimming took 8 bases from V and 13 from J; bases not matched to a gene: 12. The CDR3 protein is CASGSGTGISPLHF. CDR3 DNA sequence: TGTGCCAGCGGCTCCGGGACAGGGATTTCTCCCCTCCACTTT.

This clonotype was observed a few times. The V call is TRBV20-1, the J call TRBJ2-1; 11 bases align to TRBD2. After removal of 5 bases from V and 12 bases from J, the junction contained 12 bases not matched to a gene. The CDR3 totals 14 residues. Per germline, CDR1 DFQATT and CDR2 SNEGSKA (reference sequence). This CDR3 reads CSAWGLADVQGQFF. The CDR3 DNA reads TGCAGTGCTTGGGGACTAGCGGATGTACAGGGGCAGTTCTTC.

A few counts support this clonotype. The CDR3 region has the DNA TGTGCCAGCAGCTCTGGACAGGGGGCGCGGACTGAAGCTTTCTTT. Protein product: CASSSGQGARTEAFF. The chain employs TRBV7-9 and TRBJ1-1, with 11 bases matching TRBD1. This CDR3 is 15 amino acids long. With V trimmed by 4 bases and J by 5 bases, 6 bases remained unmatched. Germline CDR1 reads SEHNR; CDR2 reads FQNEAQ (reference sequence).

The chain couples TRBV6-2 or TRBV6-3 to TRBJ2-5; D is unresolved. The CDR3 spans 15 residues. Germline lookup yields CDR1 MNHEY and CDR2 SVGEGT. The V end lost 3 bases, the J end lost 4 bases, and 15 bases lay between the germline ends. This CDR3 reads CASSYLGSPGETQYF. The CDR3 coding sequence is TGTGCCAGCAGTTATTTGGGAAGCCCCGGAGAGACCCAGTACTTC.

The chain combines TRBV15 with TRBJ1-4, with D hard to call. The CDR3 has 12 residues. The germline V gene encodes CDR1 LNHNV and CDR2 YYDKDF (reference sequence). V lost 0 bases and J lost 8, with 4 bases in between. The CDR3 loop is CATSRDSEKLFF. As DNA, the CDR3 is TGTGCCACCAGCAGAGACAGCGAAAAACTGTTTTTT.

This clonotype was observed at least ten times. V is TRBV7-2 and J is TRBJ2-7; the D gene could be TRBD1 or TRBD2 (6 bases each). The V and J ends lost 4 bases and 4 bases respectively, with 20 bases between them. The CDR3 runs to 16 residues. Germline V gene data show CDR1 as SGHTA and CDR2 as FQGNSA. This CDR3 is CASSSPTGALVYEQYF. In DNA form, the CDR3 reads TGTGCCAGCAGCTCCCCCACGGGGGCCCTGGTGTACGAGCAGTACTTC.

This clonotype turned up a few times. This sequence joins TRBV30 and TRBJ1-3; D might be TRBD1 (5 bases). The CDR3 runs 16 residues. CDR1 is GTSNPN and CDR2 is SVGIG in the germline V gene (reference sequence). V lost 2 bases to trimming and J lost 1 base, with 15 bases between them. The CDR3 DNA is TGTGCCTGGAGTCGACCCCCAGGGTCGTCTGGAAACACCATATATTTT. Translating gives CAWSRPPGSSGNTIYF.

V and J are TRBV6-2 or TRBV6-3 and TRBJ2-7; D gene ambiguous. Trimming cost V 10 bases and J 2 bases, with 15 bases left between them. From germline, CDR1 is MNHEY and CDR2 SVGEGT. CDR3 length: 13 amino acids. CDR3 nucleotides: TGTGCCACCTCCCTAATTTCGACCTACGAGCAGTACTTC. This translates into CATSLISTYEQYF.

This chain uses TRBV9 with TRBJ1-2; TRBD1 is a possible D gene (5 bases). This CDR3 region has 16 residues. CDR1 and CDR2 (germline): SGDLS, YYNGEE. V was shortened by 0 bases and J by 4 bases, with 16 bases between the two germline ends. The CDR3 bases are TGTGCCAGCAGCGTAGGAAACGAGGGGTTCGGCTATGGCTACACCTTC. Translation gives CASSVGNEGFGYGYTF. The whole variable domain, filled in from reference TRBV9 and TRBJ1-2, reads DSGVTQTPKHLITATGQRVTLRCSPRSGDLSVYWYQQSLDQGLQFLIQYYNGEERAKGNILERFSAQQFPDLHSELNLSSLELGDSALYFCASSVGNEGFGYGYTFGSGTRLTVV.

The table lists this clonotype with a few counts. The DNA for the CDR3 is TGTGCCAGCAGCGACTACAGGGGGGCTGAAGCTTTCTTT. Its protein product is CASSDYRGAEAFF. V gene TRBV7-2 combines with J gene TRBJ1-1; 8 nucleotides match TRBD1. V shed 5 bases and J 6 bases; nucleotides not matched to a gene: 5. In germline, CDR1 is SGHTA, CDR2 FQGNSA. CDR3 length equals 13 residues.

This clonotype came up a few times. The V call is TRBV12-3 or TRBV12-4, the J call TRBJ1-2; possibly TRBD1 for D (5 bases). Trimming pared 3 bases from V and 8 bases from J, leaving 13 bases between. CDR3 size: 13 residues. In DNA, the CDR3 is TGTGCCAGCAGTTTCGTTAAAGGGGACGGCTACACCTTC. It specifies CASSFVKGDGYTF.

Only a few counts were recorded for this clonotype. The CDR3: CASSPSDRSYNSPLHF. CDR3 sequence (DNA): TGTGCCAGCAGTCCCTCAGACCGCTCCTATAATTCACCCCTCCACTTT. The chain links TRBV4-2 to TRBJ1-6; the D is unclear. Germline CDR1 reads LGHNA; CDR2 reads YNFKEQ. The V and J ends lost 6 bases and 0 bases respectively, with 12 bases between them. The CDR3 contains 16 residues.

The DNA for the CDR3 is TGTGCCAGCAGCTTATCGTATAGCGGGGCGCTCTACAATGAGCAGTTCTTC. This translates into CASSLSYSGALYNEQFF. The V gene is TRBV7-2, the J gene TRBJ2-1; TRBD2 matches at 8 bases. V shed 2 bases, J shed 3 bases, and the junction held 9 bases outside the gene matches. The germline CDR1 and CDR2 sequences are SGHTA and FQGNSA. The CDR3 consists of 17 residues.

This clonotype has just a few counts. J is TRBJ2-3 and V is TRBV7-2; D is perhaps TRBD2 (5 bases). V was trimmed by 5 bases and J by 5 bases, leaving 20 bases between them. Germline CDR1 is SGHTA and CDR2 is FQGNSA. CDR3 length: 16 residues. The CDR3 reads CASSPGIFVGGDTQYF. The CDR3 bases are TGTGCCAGCAGCCCAGGAATTTTTGTTGGAGGAGATACGCAGTATTTT.

CDR3: CASSSGRGESGELFF. The CDR3 DNA is TGTGCCAGCAGCTCCGGCAGGGGGGAGTCCGGGGAGCTGTTTTTT. V usage is TRBV7-8 and J usage is TRBJ2-2; perhaps TRBD1 as D (7 bases). There are 15 residues in the CDR3. CDR1 is SGHVS, CDR2 FQNEAQ, per germline. V lost 4 bases and J 6 bases, leaving 15 bases between the germline ends.

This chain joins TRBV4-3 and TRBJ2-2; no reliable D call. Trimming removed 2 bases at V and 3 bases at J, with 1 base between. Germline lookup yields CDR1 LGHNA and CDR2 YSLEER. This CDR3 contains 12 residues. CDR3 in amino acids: CASSQHTGELFF. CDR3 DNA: TGCGCCAGCAGCCAACACACCGGGGAGCTGTTTTTT.

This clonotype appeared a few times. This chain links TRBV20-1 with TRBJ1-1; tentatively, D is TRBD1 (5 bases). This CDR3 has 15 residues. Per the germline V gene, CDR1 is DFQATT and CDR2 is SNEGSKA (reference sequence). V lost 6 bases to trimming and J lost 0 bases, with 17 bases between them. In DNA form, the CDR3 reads TGCAGTGCAACACCCGACAACAGGTTGAACACTGAAGCTTTCTTT. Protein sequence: CSATPDNRLNTEAFF.

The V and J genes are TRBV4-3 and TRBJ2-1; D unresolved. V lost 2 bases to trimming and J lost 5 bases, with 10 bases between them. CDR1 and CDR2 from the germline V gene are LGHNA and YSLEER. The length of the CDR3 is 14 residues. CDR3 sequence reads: CASSQRSVDNEQFF. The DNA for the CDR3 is TGCGCCAGCAGCCAAAGGAGCGTAGACAATGAGCAGTTCTTC.

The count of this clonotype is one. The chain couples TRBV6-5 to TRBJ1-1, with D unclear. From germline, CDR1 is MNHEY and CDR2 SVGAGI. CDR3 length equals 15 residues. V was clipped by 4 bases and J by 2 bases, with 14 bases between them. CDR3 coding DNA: TGTGCCAGCAGTTCCCTGGGGAGGCCAAACACTGAAGCTTTCTTT. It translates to CASSSLGRPNTEAFF.

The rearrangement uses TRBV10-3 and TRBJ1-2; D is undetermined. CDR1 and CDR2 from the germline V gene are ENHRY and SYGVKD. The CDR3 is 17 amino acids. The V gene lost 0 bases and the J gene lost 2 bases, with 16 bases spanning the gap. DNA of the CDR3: TGTGCCATCAGTGAGTCTGGTACAGAGCCTTCGAACTATGGCTACACCTTC. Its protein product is CAISESGTEPSNYGYTF.

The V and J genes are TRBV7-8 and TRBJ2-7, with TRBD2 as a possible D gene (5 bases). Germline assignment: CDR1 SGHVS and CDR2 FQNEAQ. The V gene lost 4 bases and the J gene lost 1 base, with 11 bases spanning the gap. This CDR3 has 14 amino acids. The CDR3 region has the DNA TGTGCCAGCAGCTCTCTTCCGGGGTCCTACGAGCAGTACTTC. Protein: CASSSLPGSYEQYF. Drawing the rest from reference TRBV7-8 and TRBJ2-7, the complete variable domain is GAGVSQSPRYKVAKRGQDVALRCDPISGHVSLFWYQQALGQGPEFLTYFQNEAQLDKSGLPSDRFFAERPEGSVSTLKIQRTQQEDSAVYLCASSSLPGSYEQYFGPGTRLTVT.

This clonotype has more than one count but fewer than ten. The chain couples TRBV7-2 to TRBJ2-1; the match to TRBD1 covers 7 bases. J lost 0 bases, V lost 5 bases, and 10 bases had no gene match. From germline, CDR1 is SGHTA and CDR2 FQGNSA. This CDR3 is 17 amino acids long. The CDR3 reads CASSPLGQPRSYNEQFF. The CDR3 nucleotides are TGTGCCAGCAGCCCCTTGGGACAGCCCCGCTCCTACAATGAGCAGTTCTTC. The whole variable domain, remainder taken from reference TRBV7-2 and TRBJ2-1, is GAGVSQSPSNKVTEKGKDVELRCDPISGHTALYWYRQSLGQGLEFLIYFQGNSAPDKSGLPSDRFSAERTGGSVSTLTIQRTQQEDSAVYLCASSPLGQPRSYNEQFFGPGTRLTVL.

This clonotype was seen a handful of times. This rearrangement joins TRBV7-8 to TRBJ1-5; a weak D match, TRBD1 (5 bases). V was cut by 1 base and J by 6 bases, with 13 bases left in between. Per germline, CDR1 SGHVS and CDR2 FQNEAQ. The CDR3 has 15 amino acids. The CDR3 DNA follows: TGTGCCAGCAGCTTAGATATCAGGGTCTCTCAGCCCCAGCATTTT. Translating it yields CASSLDIRVSQPQHF. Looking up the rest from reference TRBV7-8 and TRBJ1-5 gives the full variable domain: GAGVSQSPRYKVAKRGQDVALRCDPISGHVSLFWYQQALGQGPEFLTYFQNEAQLDKSGLPSDRFFAERPEGSVSTLKIQRTQQEDSAVYLCASSLDIRVSQPQHFGDGTRLSIL.

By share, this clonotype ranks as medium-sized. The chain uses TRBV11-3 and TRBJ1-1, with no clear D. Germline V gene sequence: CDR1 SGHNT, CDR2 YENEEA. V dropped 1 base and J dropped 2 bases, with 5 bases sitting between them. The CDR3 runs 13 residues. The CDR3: CASSLGSNTEAFF. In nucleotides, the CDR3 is TGTGCCAGCAGCTTAGGTTCCAACACTGAAGCTTTCTTT.

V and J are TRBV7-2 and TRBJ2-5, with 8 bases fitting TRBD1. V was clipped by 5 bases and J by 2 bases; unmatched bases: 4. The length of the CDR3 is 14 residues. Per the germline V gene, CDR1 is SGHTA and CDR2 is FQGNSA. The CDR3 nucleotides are TGTGCCAGCAGCGCCGGACAGGGACAAGAGACCCAGTACTTC. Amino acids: CASSAGQGQETQYF. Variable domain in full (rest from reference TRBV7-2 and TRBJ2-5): GAGVSQSPSNKVTEKGKDVELRCDPISGHTALYWYRQSLGQGLEFLIYFQGNSAPDKSGLPSDRFSAERTGGSVSTLTIQRTQQEDSAVYLCASSAGQGQETQYFGPGTRLLVL.

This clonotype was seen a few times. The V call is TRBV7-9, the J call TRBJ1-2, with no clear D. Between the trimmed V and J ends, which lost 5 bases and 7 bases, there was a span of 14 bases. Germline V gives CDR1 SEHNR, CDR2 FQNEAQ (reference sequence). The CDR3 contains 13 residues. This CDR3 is CASSLLQTGGYTF. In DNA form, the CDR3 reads TGTGCCAGCAGCCTACTACAGACTGGTGGCTACACCTTC. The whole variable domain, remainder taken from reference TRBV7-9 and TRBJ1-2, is DTGVSQNPRHKITKRGQNVTFRCDPISEHNRLYWYRQTLGQGPEFLTYFQNEAQLEKSRLLSDRFSAERPKGSFSTLEIQRTEQGDSAMYLCASSLLQTGGYTFGSGTRLTVV.